What follows are 23 T cell receptor beta chains derived from one specimen sequenced in a study of T cells in Graves' hyperthyroidism and ophthalmopathy. The CDR3 regions of TCR beta were amplified from RNA transcripts. With the HTBI primer set, the TCR CDR3 went through a first round of RT-PCR. TCRdb independently ran MiXCR on the multiplex PCR reads; one entry per CDR3 protein. This sample carries a few hundred thousand distinct CDR3 sequences, around 23% of them seen once, and the ten largest clones take less than 65%. The specimen sequenced was blood. The receptors were sampled from a woman between 50 and 59 years old with Graves' hyperthyroidism.

This clonotype was recorded a few times. This chain links TRBV28 with TRBJ1-2; perhaps TRBD1 as D (6 bases). This CDR3 is 13 amino acids long. Germline V gives CDR1 MDHEN, CDR2 SYDVKM. The V gene lost 6 bases and the J gene lost 7 bases, with 15 bases spanning the gap. CDR3 nucleotide sequence: TGTGCCAGCAGAACACAGGGTTATGGTGGCTACACCTTC. This sequence encodes CASRTQGYGGYTF.

Only a few counts were recorded for this clonotype. The CDR3 spells CASSAIGRGYNEQFF. In DNA form, the CDR3 reads TGTGCCAGCAGTGCGATCGGCAGGGGCTACAATGAGCAGTTCTTC. This sequence joins TRBV6-1 and TRBJ2-1, with D perhaps TRBD1 (6 bases). Trimming shortened V by 4 bases and J by 3 bases, and 13 bases separated the two germline ends. This CDR3 region has 15 residues. The germline CDR1 and CDR2 sequences are MNHNS and SASEGT.

V gene TRBV19 combines with J gene TRBJ1-1; 8 nucleotides align to TRBD1. Germline CDR1 LNHDA, CDR2 SQIVND (reference sequence). J was trimmed by 6 bases and V by 5 bases; bases with no gene match: 5. CDR3 length equals 13 residues. CDR3 nucleotides: TGTGCCAGTAGTTTTCAGGGGGCGCCTGAAGCTTTCTTT. This codes for CASSFQGAPEAFF.

CDR3 sequence reads: CASSFYTISGNTIYF. CDR3 bases: TGTGCCAGCAGCTTCTATACCATCTCTGGAAACACCATATATTTT. The chain joins TRBV11-2 to TRBJ1-3; D remains unclear. The CDR3 loop spans 15 amino acids. V was pared by 3 bases and J by 0 bases, with 9 bases between. Germline values: CDR1 SGHAT, CDR2 FQNNGV.

The sample holds many counts of this clonotype. V usage is TRBV27 and J usage is TRBJ1-2; D gene ambiguous. The CDR3 totals 13 residues. The V end was cut by 10 bases, the J end by 0 bases, with 12 bases between. Germline V gene sequence: CDR1 MNHEY, CDR2 SMNVEV (reference sequence). CDR3 amino acids: CATRPSPNYGYTF. For the CDR3, the DNA is TGTGCCACTAGACCCAGCCCTAACTATGGCTACACCTTC.

This clonotype was picked up many times. The V call is TRBV12-3 or TRBV12-4, the J call TRBJ2-2; the match to TRBD2 covers 8 bases. The CDR3 covers 18 residues. After removal of 6 bases from V and 4 bases from J, the junction contained 16 bases not matched to a gene. CDR3 sequence reads: CASSLWETGGPGTGELFF. CDR3 DNA: TGTGCCAGCAGCCTTTGGGAGACGGGAGGGCCCGGCACCGGGGAGCTGTTTTTT.

This clonotype came up many times. This rearrangement joins TRBV5-1 to TRBJ2-7; D call uncertain. Trimming removed 0 bases from V and 2 bases from J, with 15 bases in between. There are 16 residues in the CDR3. Per the germline V gene, CDR1 is SGHRS and CDR2 is YFSETQ. The CDR3: CASSLASQANTYEQYF. CDR3 coding DNA: TGCGCCAGCAGCTTGGCTTCCCAGGCAAACACCTACGAGCAGTACTTC.

This clonotype was recorded at least ten times. The chain employs TRBV5-1 and TRBJ2-1; D possibly corresponds to TRBD1 (6 bases). The CDR3 spans 13 residues. The germline V gene encodes CDR1 SGHRS and CDR2 YFSETQ. The ends were cut back, 5 bases at V and 6 bases at J, with 12 bases in the middle. DNA of the CDR3: TGCGCCAGCAGAACTACAGGGATCAATGAGCAGTTCTTC. Residues: CASRTTGINEQFF.

This clonotype was seen repeatedly, ten times or more. The chain carries TRBV20-1 and TRBJ2-5; D unresolved. CDR3 length: 13 residues. V dropped 3 bases and J dropped 9 bases, with 17 bases sitting between them. The germline gives CDR1 DFQATT, CDR2 SNEGSKA (reference sequence). The CDR3 loop is CSASVAATLAQYF. CDR3 bases: TGCAGTGCTAGTGTGGCAGCCACTTTGGCCCAGTACTTC.

This clonotype has ten or more counts. The chain recombines TRBV28 with TRBJ1-3; 7 nucleotides agree with TRBD1. Germline CDR1 and CDR2: MDHEN and SYDVKM. Trimming at V came to 5 bases and at J to 2 bases, leaving 6 bases not matched to a gene. The CDR3 consists of 15 residues. The CDR3 loop is CASSLAGTAGNTIYF. The DNA of the CDR3 is TGTGCCAGCAGTCTAGCCGGGACAGCTGGAAACACCATATATTTT.

Only a few counts were recorded for this clonotype. The chain couples TRBV10-2 to TRBJ2-2; D is ambiguous. CDR1 and CDR2 from the germline V gene are WSHSY and SAAADI. V dropped 7 bases and J dropped 3 bases, with 3 bases sitting between them. The CDR3 sequence is 11 residues long. The chain's CDR3 is CASTYTGELFF. In nucleotides, the CDR3 is TGCGCCAGCACCTACACCGGGGAGCTGTTTTTT.

This clonotype was counted at least ten times. The chain employs TRBV11-2 and TRBJ2-1, with 8 bases aligning to TRBD1. Looked up from germline, CDR1 is SGHAT and CDR2 is FQNNGV. This CDR3 has 15 amino acids. With V trimmed by 3 bases and J by 3 bases, 4 bases remained unmatched. In DNA, the CDR3 is TGTGCCAGCAGCTTCGACGGACAGGGCTACAATGAGCAGTTCTTC. Its protein is CASSFDGQGYNEQFF.

This clonotype has a handful of counts. The CDR3 region has the DNA TGTGCCAGTAGTATCGCCAGGGCGGACAGCGGCTACACCTTC. Translated: CASSIARADSGYTF. This chain joins TRBV19 and TRBJ1-2, with D maybe TRBD1 (6 bases). The CDR3 spans 14 residues. The germline V gene encodes CDR1 LNHDA and CDR2 SQIVND (reference sequence). The germline V and J ends were trimmed by 3 bases and 8 bases, with 16 bases remaining between them.

CDR3 residues: CASSLDLGQNQPQHF. CDR3 DNA sequence: TGTGCCAGCAGCTTGGATCTGGGACAGAATCAGCCCCAGCATTTT. This chain uses TRBV5-4 with TRBJ1-5; 7 nucleotides align to TRBD1. The CDR3 has 15 amino acids. Germline assignment: CDR1 SGHNT and CDR2 YYREEE (reference sequence). J lost 4 bases, V lost 0 bases, and 4 bases had no gene match.

This clonotype has at least ten counts. CDR3 amino acids: CASRPRLAGGLSEQFF. The CDR3 nucleotides read TGTGCCAGCAGACCCAGACTAGCGGGGGGGCTGAGTGAGCAGTTCTTC. The V call is TRBV27, the J call TRBJ2-1, with 14 bases lining up with TRBD2. The CDR3 loop spans 16 amino acids. The V gene's germline CDR1 is MNHEY and CDR2 SMNVEV (reference sequence). Germline trimming cut 6 bases from V and 9 bases from J; bases unmatched to any gene: 10.

This clonotype was seen many times. CDR3 nucleotide sequence: TGTGCCAGCAGCCCCGTCGACAGGGACTTTAATGAAAAACTGTTTTTT. Translating it yields CASSPVDRDFNEKLFF. The rearrangement uses TRBV3-1 and TRBJ1-4; 7 bases match TRBD1. The germline V gene encodes CDR1 LGHDT and CDR2 YNNKEL (reference sequence). V shed 4 bases and J 4 bases; nucleotides not matched to a gene: 9. The CDR3 consists of 16 residues.

This clonotype showed up many times. The J gene is TRBJ2-7, the V gene TRBV18; 7 bases map to TRBD1. The CDR3 sequence is 14 residues long. After removal of 3 bases from V and 4 bases from J, the junction contained 6 bases not matched to a gene. Germline V gene lookup returns CDR1 KGHSH and CDR2 LQKENI. The CDR3 bases are TGTGCCAGCTCACCTTTCGACAGGGCTTACGAGCAGTACTTC. Residues: CASSPFDRAYEQYF.

CDR3 DNA: TGTGCCAGCAGCTTAGGACTAGCGGGAGGGAGAAACAATGAGCAGTTCTTC. Translation gives CASSLGLAGGRNNEQFF. V is TRBV11-2 and J is TRBJ2-1; 14 bases are shared with TRBD2. CDR3 length equals 17 residues. Germline-derived CDR1 and CDR2 are SGHAT and FQNNGV. V was clipped by 1 base and J by 5 bases; unmatched bases: 4.

The chain recombines TRBV3-1 with TRBJ1-1; perhaps TRBD1 as D (6 bases). In germline, CDR1 is LGHDT, CDR2 YNNKEL (reference sequence). The CDR3 runs to 15 residues. V gave up 4 bases and J gave up 6 bases, with 18 bases separating them. The CDR3 here is CASSPQRGGQAEAFF. The CDR3 coding sequence is TGTGCCAGCAGCCCCCAACGGGGGGGGCAGGCTGAAGCTTTCTTT.

The rearrangement uses TRBV19 and TRBJ2-6, with 10 bases that match TRBD1. J was trimmed by 2 bases and V by 1 base; bases with no gene match: 2. CDR1 LNHDA and CDR2 SQIVND come from the germline V gene (reference sequence). This CDR3 comprises 17 residues. In nucleotides, the CDR3 is TGTGCCAGTAGTATAGGACAGGGGGCAGCTGGGGCCAACGTCCTGACTTTC. This encodes CASSIGQGAAGANVLTF.

There are many counts of this clonotype. The chain couples TRBV6-2 or TRBV6-3 to TRBJ2-7; TRBD2 is a possible D gene (6 bases). Germline CDR1 and CDR2: MNHEY and SVGEGT. The CDR3 runs to 14 residues. V was shortened by 4 bases and J by 3 bases, with 13 bases between the two germline ends. The CDR3, as DNA: TGTGCCAGCAGTTGGACTATAGGACTCTACGAGCAGTACTTC. Protein: CASSWTIGLYEQYF.

This chain joins TRBV28 and TRBJ2-5, with 9 bases fitting TRBD2. This CDR3 contains 15 residues. Germline V gene lookup returns CDR1 MDHEN and CDR2 SYDVKM. Trimming at V came to 2 bases and at J to 6 bases, leaving 7 bases not matched to a gene. The CDR3 loop is CASSLDGGRAKTQYF. CDR3 nucleotides: TGTGCCAGCAGTTTAGACGGCGGGAGGGCCAAGACCCAGTACTTC.

The chain has TRBV7-9 and TRBJ2-1; D not resolved. Trimming stripped 11 bases from V and 7 bases from J, with 15 bases between. The germline gives CDR1 SEHNR, CDR2 FQNEAQ (reference sequence). The CDR3 extends over 12 amino acids. The CDR3 bases are TGTGCCGTATGGACGTTAGGGAATGAGCAGTTCTTC. Translation: CAVWTLGNEQFF.